This T cell receptor beta chain was captured in a study of blood T cell repertoires in COVID-19. Study details: In each case, the material was cDNA or gDNA derived from T cells, B-cell-depleted T cells, or PBMCs.

Original data processing: Nucleated cell counts were estimated from reference gene primer amplification. Some clones are missing from TCRdb's copy, which holds only in-frame ones; the method was immunoSEQ multiplex PCR. V and J calls and clone size are copied from that table; D and trimming were computed from the DNA. The sample yields 150,000 to 200,000 clones, around 90% seen once. This clonotype was obtained from a human donor in a cohort sampled during active COVID-19. The sequencing sample was made of peripheral blood.

The CDR3 DNA follows: TGCGCCAGCAGTGAAACGGCAGGCCAAGAGACCCAGTACTTC. Its protein product is CASSETAGQETQYF. The chain combines TRBV5-1 with TRBJ2-5; unclear D gene. Germline CDR1 is SGHRS and CDR2 is YFSETQ. This CDR3 comprises 14 residues. Trimming pared 5 bases from V and 1 base from J, leaving 12 bases between.